These T cell receptor beta chains were read from a single sample in a study of blood T cell repertoires in COVID-19. Assay used: immunoSEQ multiplex PCR; TCRdb lists only in-frame clones, some missing. The sample lists roughly 400,000 clones; around 90% were seen once. The sequencing sample was made of PBMCs or T cells enriched from blood (not recorded which). All receptors derive from a woman aged 40-49 years with acute COVID-19. CDR3s leave out the opening cysteine and the closing phenylalanine or tryptophan. Each record gives: J gene, CDR3 length, V gene, CDR3 protein.

J: TRBJ1-1
length: 10
V: TRBV2
CDR3: ASSESVSVAF

J: TRBJ2-7
length: 13
V: TRBV5-4
CDR3: ASSLGGQGVDEQY

J: TRBJ1-6
length: 12
V: TRBV6-1
CDR3: ASSDRQGNSPLH

J: TRBJ1-2
length: 11
V: TRBV29-1
CDR3: SVRLTGKYGYT

J: TRBJ2-7
length: 14
V: TRBV6-1
CDR3: ASSDNPEQGKYEQY

J: TRBJ1-2
length: 12
V: TRBV30
CDR3: AWSTGGMGYGYT

J: TRBJ1-1
length: 11
V: TRBV10-3
CDR3: AISVQGTSEAF

J: TRBJ1-6
length: 10
V: TRBV9
CDR3: ASSPSGPPLH

J: TRBJ2-7
length: 12
V: TRBV7-8
CDR3: ASSPGLGLGEQY

J: TRBJ1-4
length: 13
V: TRBV6-5
CDR3: ASRPRQGWNEKLF

J: TRBJ2-3
length: 12
V: TRBV19
CDR3: ASSIAGSTDTQY

J: TRBJ2-3
length: 11
V: TRBV12-3/TRBV12-4
CDR3: ASSFAETDTQY

J: TRBJ1-4
length: 12
V: TRBV6-5
CDR3: ASRRDRENGKLF

J: TRBJ1-6
length: 10
V: TRBV4-1
CDR3: ASSQVESPLH

J: TRBJ2-6
length: 15
V: TRBV11-3
CDR3: ASSPGQGRSGANVLT